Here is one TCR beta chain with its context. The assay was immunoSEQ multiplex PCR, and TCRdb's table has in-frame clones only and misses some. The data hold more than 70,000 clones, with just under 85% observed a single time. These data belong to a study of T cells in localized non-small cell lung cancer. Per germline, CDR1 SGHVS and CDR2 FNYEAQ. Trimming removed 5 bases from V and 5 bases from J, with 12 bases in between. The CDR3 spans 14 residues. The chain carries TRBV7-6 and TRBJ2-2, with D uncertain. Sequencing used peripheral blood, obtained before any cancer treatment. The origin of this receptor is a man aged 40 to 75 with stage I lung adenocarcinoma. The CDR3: CASSLIGDTGELFF. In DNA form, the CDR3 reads TGTGCCAGCAGCCTGATAGGAGATACCGGGGAGCTGTTTTTT.